This entry lists 21 T cell receptor beta chains sequenced from one sample in a study of technical replicates of blood from a handful of donors. This table comes from immunoSEQ multiplex PCR, and its TCRdb copy is limited to in-frame clones, with some not included. Among 80,000 to 95,000 clones listed, 85% to 95% were seen once. Sequencing was performed on T cells isolated from PBMCs. Receptors were obtained from a human donor in good health.

The chain recombines TRBV28 with TRBJ2-5; weak D call: TRBD2 (5 bases). The germline gives CDR1 MDHEN, CDR2 SYDVKM. Trimming left V 3 bases short and J 2 bases short, with 10 bases between. CDR3 size: 14 residues. The CDR3 nucleotides read TGTGCCAGCAGTTTCTTGACGGGACAAGAGACCCAGTACTTC. Amino acid sequence: CASSFLTGQETQYF.

The chain employs TRBV28 and TRBJ1-2; TRBD1 aligns across 10 bases. The CDR3 has 15 residues. V was pared by 3 bases and J by 4 bases, with 5 bases of the junction left unmatched. Germline values: CDR1 MDHEN, CDR2 SYDVKM. CDR3 protein: CASSFLGTGVYGYTF. CDR3 DNA: TGTGCCAGCAGTTTCCTCGGGACAGGGGTCTATGGCTACACCTTC.

The chain employs TRBV12-2 and TRBJ2-5; TRBD2 reflects the table's D call only, with no check against the DNA. TRBV12-2 is a pseudogene segment. The CDR3 extends over 16 amino acids. CDR3 in amino acids: CASRLAIGGATETQYF. The CDR3 DNA follows: TGTGCAAGTCGCTTAGCGATAGGGGGGGCCACAGAGACCCAGTACTTC.

The V call is TRBV11-3, the J call TRBJ2-6, with TRBD2 matching over 8 bases. V dropped 4 bases and J dropped 3; count of bases not matched to a gene: 2. In germline, CDR1 is SGHNT, CDR2 YENEEA. CDR3 size: 15 residues. The CDR3 is CASSSGGVGANVLTF. The CDR3 DNA reads as TGTGCCAGCAGCTCGGGAGGGGTTGGGGCCAACGTCCTGACTTTC.

The rearrangement uses TRBV4-1 and TRBJ2-7; weak D call: TRBD1 (5 bases). The V and J ends lost 2 bases and 1 base respectively, with 12 bases between them. Looked up from germline, CDR1 is MGHRA and CDR2 is YSYEKL. The CDR3 covers 15 residues. The CDR3 protein is CASSQPWGLSYEQYF. DNA for the CDR3: TGCGCCAGCAGCCAACCATGGGGCCTATCCTACGAGCAGTACTTC.

The V and J genes are TRBV25-1 and TRBJ2-1; the match to TRBD2 covers 11 bases. The CDR3 has 16 residues. Losses at the gene ends were 2 bases for V and 3 bases for J; bases not matched to a gene: 3. The V gene's germline CDR1 is MGHDK and CDR2 SYGVNS. The CDR3 nucleotides read TGTGCCAGCAGTGAAAAGGGACTAGCGGTCTACAATGAGCAGTTCTTC. Translated, it gives CASSEKGLAVYNEQFF.

The chain joins TRBV9 to TRBJ1-1; TRBD1 is a possible D gene (6 bases). The CDR3 contains 17 residues. Trimming removed 0 bases at V and 1 base at J, with 16 bases between. Germline V CDR1 and CDR2: SGDLS, YYNGEE. CDR3 nucleotide sequence: TGTGCCAGCAGCGTAGGGGAGACAGGTTTGCGGAACACTGAAGCTTTCTTT. Its translation: CASSVGETGLRNTEAFF.

This chain uses TRBV6-1 with TRBJ2-7, with D unclear. The CDR3 sequence is 14 residues long. Trimming stripped 6 bases from V and 3 bases from J, with 15 bases between. Germline CDR1 MNHNS, CDR2 SASEGT. The CDR3: CASRASTRYYEQYF. In nucleotides, the CDR3 is TGTGCCAGCAGGGCCTCGACGAGGTACTACGAGCAGTACTTC.

V is TRBV7-9 and J is TRBJ2-3, with 11 bases aligning to TRBD2. The CDR3 is 15 residues long. Germline-derived CDR1 and CDR2 are SEHNR and FQNEAQ (reference sequence). V trimming: 3 bases; J trimming: 6 bases; junction bases outside the gene matches: 5. CDR3 nucleotide sequence: TGTGCCAGCAGCTTCGAAGTAGCGGGAGGGGATACGCAGTATTTT. Translating it yields CASSFEVAGGDTQYF.

The chain joins TRBV10-1 to TRBJ2-1; TRBD2 aligns across 10 bases. V lost 0 bases and J lost 5; bases outside the gene matches: 13. The germline gives CDR1 WNHNN, CDR2 SYGVQD (reference sequence). This CDR3 comprises 19 residues. Here the CDR3 DNA reads TGCGCCAGCAGTGAGTCTCGGGGGGGGCTAGCGGGAGTCAACAATGAGCAGTTCTTC. It is translated as CASSESRGGLAGVNNEQFF.

The chain has TRBV27 and TRBJ1-2; TRBD1 agrees at 10 bases. In germline, CDR1 is MNHEY, CDR2 SMNVEV (reference sequence). Trimming took 5 bases from V and 8 from J; bases not matched to a gene: 5. CDR3 length: 13 amino acids. The CDR3: CASSPSGQGGYTF. The CDR3 nucleotides read TGTGCCAGCAGTCCTTCGGGACAGGGGGGCTACACCTTC.

The chain employs TRBV7-3 and TRBJ2-7, with D maybe TRBD2 (6 bases). Germline V CDR1 and CDR2: SGHTA, FQGTGA. The CDR3 is 14 amino acids. V shed 5 bases and J shed 3 bases, with 14 bases lying between them. The CDR3 coding sequence is TGTGCCAGCAGCCCGGTCGGGGGAAGCTACGAGCAGTACTTC. It yields the protein CASSPVGGSYEQYF.

This chain uses TRBV10-3 with TRBJ2-2, with 7 bases matching TRBD1. Trimming took 5 bases from V and 7 from J; bases not matched to a gene: 10. The germline CDR1 and CDR2 sequences are ENHRY and SYGVKD. The CDR3 loop spans 15 amino acids. CDR3 loop: CAISSFDRANGELFF. CDR3 bases: TGTGCCATCAGTTCCTTCGACAGGGCTAACGGGGAGCTGTTTTTT.

V gene TRBV6-5 combines with J gene TRBJ2-7; 9 bases line up with TRBD2. This CDR3 comprises 14 residues. In germline, CDR1 is MNHEY, CDR2 SVGAGI. The V and J ends lost 8 bases and 0 bases, in that order; junction bases with no gene match: 5. The CDR3 sequence: CASARGLASYEQYF. The CDR3 nucleotides read TGTGCCAGCGCCCGGGGACTAGCCTCCTACGAGCAGTACTTC.

The J gene is TRBJ2-1, the V gene TRBV14; TRBD2 matches at 7 bases. J lost 5 bases, V lost 0 bases, and 7 bases had no gene match. The CDR3 totals 16 residues. Germline V gives CDR1 SGHDN, CDR2 FVKESK. In nucleotides, the CDR3 is TGTGCCAGCAGCCAAGATATAGGGGAGGGCCACAATGAGCAGTTCTTC. Translating gives CASSQDIGEGHNEQFF.

This clone was detected once. The chain employs TRBV2 and TRBJ2-3; TRBD1 is a possible D gene (6 bases). Germline assignment: CDR1 SNHLY and CDR2 FYNNEI. The V end was cut by 6 bases, the J end by 4 bases, with 11 bases between. CDR3 size: 13 residues. In nucleotides, the CDR3 is TGTGCCAGCAGCGTACAGGGCGCAGATACGCAGTATTTT. It yields the protein CASSVQGADTQYF.

J is TRBJ1-2 and V is TRBV10-3; D possibly corresponds to TRBD1 (5 bases). The length of the CDR3 is 20 residues. V was cut by 7 bases and J by 7 bases, with 37 bases left in between. The germline CDR1 and CDR2 sequences are ENHRY and SYGVKD. The CDR3 region is CAINRPGPPPFGLRDSGYTF. As DNA, the CDR3 is TGTGCCATCAATAGACCGGGCCCACCTCCCTTCGGCCTCAGGGACTCTGGCTACACCTTC.

The J gene is TRBJ1-6, the V gene TRBV11-2; perhaps TRBD1 as D (6 bases). The CDR3 is made up of 16 amino acids. Trimming removed 1 base at V and 13 bases at J, with 20 bases between. The V gene's germline CDR1 is SGHAT and CDR2 FQNNGV. The CDR3: CASSLGLVAGAGPLHF. In DNA, the CDR3 is TGTGCCAGCAGCTTAGGGTTGGTAGCAGGGGCCGGCCCCCTCCACTTT.

The genes are TRBV9 and TRBJ2-3; 14 bases fit TRBD2. The CDR3 is made up of 21 amino acids. With V trimmed by 5 bases and J by 0 bases, 17 bases remained unmatched. Germline V CDR1 and CDR2: SGDLS, YYNGEE. CDR3 sequence (DNA): TGTGCCAGCAGTTCATGGGCGGTTACCGGGACTAGCGGGAGAAGCACAGATACGCAGTATTTT. The encoded protein is CASSSWAVTGTSGRSTDTQYF.

V and J are TRBV11-2 and TRBJ1-1; the D is unclear. Germline V CDR1 and CDR2: SGHAT, FQNNGV. Trimming pared 5 bases from V and 1 base from J, leaving 11 bases between. The CDR3 is made up of 14 amino acids. As DNA, the CDR3 is TGTGCCAGCAGCCAGAATCTAGAGAACACTGAAGCTTTCTTT. This codes for CASSQNLENTEAFF.

J is TRBJ1-5 and V is TRBV6-5, with D unresolved. Germline assignment: CDR1 MNHEY and CDR2 SVGAGI. This CDR3 has 13 amino acids. V was cut by 0 bases and J by 4 bases, with 4 bases left in between. For the CDR3, the DNA is TGTGCCAGCAGTTACTCCCCTAATCAGCCCCAGCATTTT. Amino acids: CASSYSPNQPQHF.